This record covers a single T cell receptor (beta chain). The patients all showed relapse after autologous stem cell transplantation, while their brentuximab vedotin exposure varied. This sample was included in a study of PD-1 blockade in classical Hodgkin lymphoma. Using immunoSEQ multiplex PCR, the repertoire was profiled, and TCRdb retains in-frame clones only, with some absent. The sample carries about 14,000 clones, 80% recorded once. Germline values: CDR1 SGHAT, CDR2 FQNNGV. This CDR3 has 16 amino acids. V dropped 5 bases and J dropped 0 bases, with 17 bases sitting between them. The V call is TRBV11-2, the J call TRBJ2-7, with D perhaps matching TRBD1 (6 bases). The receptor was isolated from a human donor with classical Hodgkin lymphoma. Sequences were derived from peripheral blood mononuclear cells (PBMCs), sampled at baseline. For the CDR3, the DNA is TGTGCCAGCAGCCCGACGGCAGGGGTGGGCTCCTACGAGCAGTACTTC. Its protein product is CASSPTAGVGSYEQYF.